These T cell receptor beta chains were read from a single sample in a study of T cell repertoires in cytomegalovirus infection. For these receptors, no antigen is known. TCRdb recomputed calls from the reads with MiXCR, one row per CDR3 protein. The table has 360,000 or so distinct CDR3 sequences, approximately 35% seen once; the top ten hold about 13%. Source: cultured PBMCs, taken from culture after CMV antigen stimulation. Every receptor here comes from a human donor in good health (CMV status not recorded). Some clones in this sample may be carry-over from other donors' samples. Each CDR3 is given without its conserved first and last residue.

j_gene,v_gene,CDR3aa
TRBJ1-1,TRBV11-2,ASSLGFREPYTEAF
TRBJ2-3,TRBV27,ASSRGSGLATDTQY
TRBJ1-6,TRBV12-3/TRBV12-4,ASSLSGRSPLH
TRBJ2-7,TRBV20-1,SATGLAGDEQY
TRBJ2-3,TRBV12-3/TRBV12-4,ASSFSGYGAKSTDTQY
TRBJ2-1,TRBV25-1,ASRLAGGLSSEQF
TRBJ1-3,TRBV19,ASIGGSRNTIY
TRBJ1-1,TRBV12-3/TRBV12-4,ASSQGPEAF
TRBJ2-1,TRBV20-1,SARGENRDNEQF
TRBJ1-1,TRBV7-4,ASSTDAGLNTEAF
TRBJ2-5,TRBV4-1,ASSQDRWTSGETQY
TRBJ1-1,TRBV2,ASRGPRQGRTEAF
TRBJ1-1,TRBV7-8,ASSLKTGGGNTEAF
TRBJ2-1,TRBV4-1,ASSRDRAYNEQF
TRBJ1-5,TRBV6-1,ASREPTGVHQPQH
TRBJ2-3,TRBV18,ASSPPPGYTDTQY
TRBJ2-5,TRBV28,ASRLAGAAEETQY
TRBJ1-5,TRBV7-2,ASSPGQTSNSNQPQH
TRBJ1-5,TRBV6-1,ASSARSASNQPQH
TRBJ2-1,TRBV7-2,ASSLEGPAWNEQF
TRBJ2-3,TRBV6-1,ASRGVGSPATQY
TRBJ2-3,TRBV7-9,ASSLGEFVGGDTQY
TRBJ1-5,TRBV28,ASRGQGGPQPQH
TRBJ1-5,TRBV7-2,ASSLGGTGSNQPQH
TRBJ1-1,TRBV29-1,SVRRTGRNTEAF
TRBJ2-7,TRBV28,ASSLSAGGPRTGEQY
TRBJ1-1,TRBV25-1,ASSDSYGGAAQNTEAF
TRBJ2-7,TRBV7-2,ASSRTSDNYEQY
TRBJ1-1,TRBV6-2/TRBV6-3,ASSYGLGGLNTEAF
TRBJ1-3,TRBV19,ATYGGLGNTIY
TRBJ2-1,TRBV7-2,ASSLWLGLYNEQF
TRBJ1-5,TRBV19,ASSIVNSPPQPQH
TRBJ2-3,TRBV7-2,ASSLAPLIGTDTQY
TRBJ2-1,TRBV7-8,ASSLGSGRSSYNEQF
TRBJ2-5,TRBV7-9,ASSFSGSGETQY
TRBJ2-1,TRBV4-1,ASSLFRGTGDMNEQF
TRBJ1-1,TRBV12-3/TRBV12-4,ASSQGQGAAGVEAF
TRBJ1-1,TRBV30,AAQGDTEAF
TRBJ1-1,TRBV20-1,SARPRGEHTEAF
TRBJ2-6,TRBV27,ASSFTTVTGANVLT
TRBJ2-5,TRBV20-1,SARRVAGAVETQY
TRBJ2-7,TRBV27,ASSLSRNHEQY